The sequence of this TCR beta chain was determined in a study of response to subunit inactivated influenza vaccine. Each CDR3 protein gets one entry after TCRdb re-called the RT-PCR reads with MiXCR. The sample carries 500,000 to 600,000 distinct CDR3 sequences, approximately 10% recorded once. Ten or more counts support this clonotype. Sequence at one end of the junction differs from germline and may be a read error. The CDR3 consists of 13 residues. Germline V gene data show CDR1 as SGHRS and CDR2 as YFSETQ. The same specimen was also included in a second study, on T cells expressing NK-cell markers. That paper adds: For TCR beta, cDNA was produced by 5'RACE template switching with UMIs.

This TCR was recovered from a man aged 50-60 years who received an inactivated influenza vaccine. The input for sequencing was PBMCs from blood, taken on the day of vaccination. The chain joins TRBV5-1 to TRBJ1-1; D not certain. The CDR3 protein is CASSLEVNTEAFF. The CDR3 DNA is TGTGCCAGCAGCTTAGAAGTGAACACTGAAGCTTTCTTT.